This T cell receptor beta chain was sequenced during a study of OX40 agonist ivuxolimab in advanced cancers. For the study at large: One hepatocellular carcinoma and a couple of cutaneous melanoma patients partially responded.

Patients who had autoimmune disease history or got systemic immunosuppression were left out. Overall study findings and caveats: Among T cells, CD8+ cells averaged more expanded clones than CD4+ cells.

Details on this clone: What it recognizes is unknown.

From germline, CDR1 is MNHEY and CDR2 SVGAGI. The CDR3 totals 13 residues. V was trimmed by 6 bases and J by 6 bases, leaving 11 bases between them. The method was immunoSEQ multiplex PCR; TCRdb's version includes in-frame clones alone and lacks a portion of them. The sample has tens of thousands of clones, about 87% seen once; the top ten hold approximately 10%. The chain links TRBV6-5 to TRBJ1-4; tentative D call: TRBD1 (5 bases). The receptor's source is an adult with an advanced solid tumor such as melanoma, head and neck, liver or kidney cancer. Sequencing was performed on CD4+ or CD8+ T cells sorted from blood, taken in a trial of the OX40 agonist ivuxolimab. CDR3 bases: TGTGCCAGCAGGGGACCCTACCATGAAAAACTGTTTTTT. It codes for CASRGPYHEKLFF.